The 14 T cell receptor beta chains reported below all come from one sample, sequenced in a study of T cell repertoires in cytomegalovirus infection. TCRdb independently ran MiXCR on the reads; one entry per CDR3 protein. The data hold roughly 800,000 distinct CDR3 sequences, with 25% to 35% observed a single time. These receptors are not linked to any known antigen. The starting material was cultured CD8+ T cells from PBMCs, obtained from culture after CMV antigen stimulation. The receptors stem from a human donor in good health (CMV status not recorded). Some clones in this sample may be carry-over from other donors' samples.

The chain combines TRBV7-9 with TRBJ2-1; D not certain. Germline CDR1 reads SEHNR; CDR2 reads FQNEAQ (reference sequence). The CDR3 runs to 14 residues. The V and J ends lost 5 bases and 8 bases respectively, with 16 bases between them. The CDR3 region has the DNA TGTGCCAGCAGCACATCGATCAGTTCCCATGAGCAGTTCTTC. Protein sequence: CASSTSISSHEQFF. The variable domain in full, completed from reference TRBV7-9 and TRBJ2-1, reads DTGVSQNPRHKITKRGQNVTFRCDPISEHNRLYWYRQTLGQGPEFLTYFQNEAQLEKSRLLSDRFSAERPKGSFSTLEIQRTEQGDSAMYLCASSTSISSHEQFFGPGTRLTVL.

In this sample, this clonotype turned up a few times. The gene calls are TRBV27 and TRBJ2-7; 10 positions agree with TRBD1. CDR1 and CDR2 (germline): MNHEY, SMNVEV (reference sequence). The V gene end was trimmed by 8 bases and the J gene end by 3 bases; junction bases not matched to a gene: 1. This CDR3 has 12 residues. The CDR3 protein is CASGTGVYEQYF. CDR3 nucleotides: TGTGCCAGCGGGACAGGGGTCTACGAGCAGTACTTC.

This clonotype was counted only a few times. The chain combines TRBV7-8 with TRBJ2-1; 16 nucleotides align to TRBD2. V gave up 5 bases and J gave up 4 bases; unmatched junction bases: 8. Per germline, CDR1 SGHVS and CDR2 FQNEAQ. CDR3 length: 18 amino acids. The chain's CDR3 is CASSLGTSGGAEYNEQFF. The DNA for the CDR3 is TGTGCCAGCAGCCTGGGGACTAGCGGGGGGGCTGAATACAATGAGCAGTTCTTC. Full variable domain (remainder filled in from reference TRBV7-8 and TRBJ2-1): GAGVSQSPRYKVAKRGQDVALRCDPISGHVSLFWYQQALGQGPEFLTYFQNEAQLDKSGLPSDRFFAERPEGSVSTLKIQRTQQEDSAVYLCASSLGTSGGAEYNEQFFGPGTRLTVL.

This clonotype showed up just a few times. The chain carries TRBV4-3 and TRBJ1-2; TRBD1 matches at 8 bases. The V and J ends lost 0 bases and 1 base, in that order; junction bases with no gene match: 13. Germline CDR1 LGHNA, CDR2 YSLEER. The CDR3 covers 19 residues. The CDR3 sequence: CASSQDVHRATGDNYGYTF. The CDR3 DNA sequence: TGCGCCAGCAGCCAAGATGTCCATCGGGCGACAGGGGATAACTATGGCTACACCTTC.

The chain recombines TRBV12-3 or TRBV12-4 with TRBJ1-1; D ambiguous. V was shortened by 6 bases and J by 3 bases, with 17 bases between the two germline ends. This CDR3 region has 15 residues. This CDR3 is CASSPPRVEDTEAFF. The CDR3 DNA follows: TGTGCCAGCAGCCCCCCCCGGGTTGAGGACACTGAAGCTTTCTTT.

The chain uses TRBV7-3 and TRBJ2-2; D is possibly TRBD1 or TRBD2 (6 bases each). V dropped 2 bases and J dropped 13 bases, with 20 bases sitting between them. The CDR3 covers 15 residues. Per the germline V gene, CDR1 is SGHTA and CDR2 is FQGTGA. The CDR3 nucleotides are TGTGCCAGCAGCTTAGAAGGAGGGGGATTATTGGCGCTGTTTTTT. Its translation: CASSLEGGGLLALFF.

This chain uses TRBV5-6 with TRBJ2-1; possibly TRBD1 for D (6 bases). This CDR3 is 14 amino acids long. V was cut by 3 bases and J by 9 bases, with 16 bases left in between. Germline V gene data show CDR1 as SGHDT and CDR2 as YYEEEE. The CDR3 coding sequence is TGTGCCAGCAGCTCTAGTTGGGGGCCGGGTGAGCAGTTCTTC. Protein: CASSSSWGPGEQFF. The entire variable domain, with the rest obtained from reference TRBV5-6 and TRBJ2-1, is as follows: DAGVTQSPTHLIKTRGQQVTLRCSPKSGHDTVSWYQQALGQGPQFIFQYYEEEERQRGNFPDRFSGHQFPNYSSELNVNALLLGDSALYLCASSSSWGPGEQFFGPGTRLTVL.

This clonotype came up a few times. CDR3 DNA: TGCAGTGCTAGAGCCCAGCCAGGACAGGGCTACAATGAGCAGTTCTTC. As protein: CSARAQPGQGYNEQFF. This chain links TRBV20-1 with TRBJ2-1; 8 bases map to TRBD1. The CDR3 extends over 16 amino acids. V was pared by 1 base and J by 3 bases, with 8 bases of the junction left unmatched. The germline gives CDR1 DFQATT, CDR2 SNEGSKA (reference sequence).

The genes are TRBV7-9 and TRBJ2-7; D might be TRBD1 or TRBD2, each matching 6 bases. The CDR3 length is 12 residues. CDR1 SEHNR and CDR2 FQNEAQ come from the germline V gene (reference sequence). The V end was cut by 5 bases, the J end by 5 bases, with 10 bases between. The CDR3 DNA reads as TGTGCCAGCAGCATAGGGGGGAACGAGCAGTACGTC. Residues: CASSIGGNEQYV.

This clonotype was counted only a few times. This chain joins TRBV19 and TRBJ2-2; 12 bases fit TRBD1. Germline values: CDR1 LNHDA, CDR2 SQIVND (reference sequence). This CDR3 has 15 amino acids. V shed 7 bases and J 4 bases; nucleotides not matched to a gene: 4. The CDR3 protein is CASMGQGAFTGELFF. The CDR3 coding sequence is TGTGCCAGTATGGGACAGGGGGCTTTCACCGGGGAGCTGTTTTTT.

In its sample, this clonotype was seen many times. This chain joins TRBV12-3 or TRBV12-4 and TRBJ2-3, with D tentatively TRBD1 (6 bases). V lost 2 bases to trimming and J lost 4 bases, with 10 bases between them. The CDR3 has 14 amino acids. CDR3 in amino acids: CASSLFQGSDTQYF. CDR3 DNA: TGTGCCAGCAGTTTATTCCAGGGGTCAGATACGCAGTATTTT.

This clonotype was seen only a few times. The chain employs TRBV5-1 and TRBJ1-1; 7 bases agree with TRBD1. V gave up 2 bases and J gave up 7 bases; unmatched junction bases: 5. The CDR3 is made up of 13 amino acids. Germline CDR1 is SGHRS and CDR2 is YFSETQ. The CDR3 region is CASSFEGGDEAFF. CDR3 in DNA: TGCGCCAGCAGCTTTGAAGGGGGCGATGAAGCTTTCTTT.

The chain joins TRBV6-2 or TRBV6-3 to TRBJ1-5; tentatively, D is TRBD1 (6 bases). The CDR3 is 14 residues long. Trimming stripped 7 bases from V and 2 bases from J, with 12 bases between. Germline CDR1 reads MNHEY; CDR2 reads SVGEGT. The CDR3 DNA reads as TGTGCCAGCAAATTCAGGGGTGGCAATCAGCCCCAGCATTTT. Translated, it gives CASKFRGGNQPQHF.

The J gene is TRBJ2-3, the V gene TRBV6-1; D is undetermined. This CDR3 contains 13 residues. Trimming cost V 4 bases and J 3 bases, with 8 bases left between them. Per the germline V gene, CDR1 is MNHNS and CDR2 is SASEGT. The CDR3 bases are TGTGCCAGCAGTGGCCTGGGGACAGATACGCAGTATTTT. It translates to CASSGLGTDTQYF.